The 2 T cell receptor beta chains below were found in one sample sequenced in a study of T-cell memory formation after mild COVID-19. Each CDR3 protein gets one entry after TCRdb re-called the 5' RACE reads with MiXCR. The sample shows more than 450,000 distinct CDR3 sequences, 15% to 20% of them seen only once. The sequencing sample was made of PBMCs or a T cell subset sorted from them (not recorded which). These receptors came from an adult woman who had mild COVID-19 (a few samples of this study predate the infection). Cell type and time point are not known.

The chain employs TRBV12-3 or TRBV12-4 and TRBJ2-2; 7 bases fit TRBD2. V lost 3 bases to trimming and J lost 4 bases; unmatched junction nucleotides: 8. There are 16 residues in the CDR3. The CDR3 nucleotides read TGTGCCAGCAGTTTTAAGGGCGGGGGAACCACCGGGGAGCTGTTTTTT. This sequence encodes CASSFKGGGTTGELFF.

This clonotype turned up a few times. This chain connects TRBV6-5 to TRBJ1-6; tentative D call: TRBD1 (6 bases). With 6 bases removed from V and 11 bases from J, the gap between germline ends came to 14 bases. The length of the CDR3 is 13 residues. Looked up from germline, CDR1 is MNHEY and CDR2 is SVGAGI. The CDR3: CASRVPGTTPLHF. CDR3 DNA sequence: TGTGCCAGCAGGGTCCCAGGGACAACACCCCTCCACTTT.